This passage covers 25 T cell receptor beta chains from one sample sequenced in a study of T-cell memory formation after mild COVID-19 (dated by TCRdb to the early 2020s). Preparation of the library involved 5' RACE. Sequenced on an Illumina NovaSeq 6000. Through fastp at Q25 and MiXCR, TCRdb rebuilt clones from the public reads, retaining in-frame beta chains. Every CDR3 protein is listed once, alongside the most common genes and DNA of its rows. Present in this sample are nearly 200,000 distinct CDR3 sequences, 15% to 20% of which were seen just once. 2.4% of the sample rests with the top ten. Source material: PBMCs or a T cell subset sorted from them (not recorded which). The receptor set was obtained from an adult woman who had mild COVID-19 (a few samples of this study predate the infection). The sample titles of this study are shuffled in the database, so cell type and time point are left out; the donor was told from shared clones.

The rearrangement uses TRBV6-5 and TRBJ2-1; 9 nucleotides align to TRBD2. The CDR3 contains 16 residues. Looked up from germline, CDR1 is MNHEY and CDR2 is SVGAGI. V was clipped by 4 bases and J by 4 bases; unmatched bases: 8. The chain's CDR3 is CASSLAGGGFYNEQFF. In DNA, the CDR3 is TGTGCCAGCAGTTTGGCGGGAGGGGGCTTTTACAATGAGCAGTTCTTC.

As for this clonotype: Its ends do not fully match the called genes, so a read error is possible. The rearrangement joins TRBV12-5 to TRBJ1-1, with D unresolved. CDR1 and CDR2 (germline): LGHNT, FRNRAP. The CDR3 has 14 residues. CDR3 region: CAIGLVPGNTEAFF. The CDR3 DNA reads TGTGCTATTGGTTTGGTACCAGGGAACACTGAAGCTTTCTTT.

This clonotype was counted between two and nine times. The J gene is TRBJ1-2, the V gene TRBV5-1; 7 bases map to TRBD1. The CDR3 length is 14 residues. V gave up 3 bases and J gave up 8 bases; unmatched junction bases: 10. CDR1 and CDR2 (germline): SGHRS, YFSETQ. The CDR3 spells CASSSETGRDGYTF. CDR3 bases: TGCGCCAGCAGCTCAGAGACAGGGCGGGACGGCTACACCTTC.

The sample holds a few counts of this clonotype. The V gene is TRBV4-2, the J gene TRBJ1-1; D is undetermined. V lost 0 bases and J 8 bases, leaving 16 bases between the germline ends. The CDR3 loop spans 15 amino acids. The germline V gene has CDR1 LGHNA and CDR2 YNFKEQ. CDR3 sequence: CASSQDPADGLEAFF. CDR3 in DNA: TGTGCCAGCAGCCAAGATCCTGCGGATGGTCTCGAAGCTTTCTTT.

V and J are TRBV7-2 and TRBJ2-7; D may be TRBD1 (5 bases). The CDR3 has 16 amino acids. V was trimmed by 5 bases and J by 6 bases, leaving 23 bases between them. Germline V CDR1 and CDR2: SGHTA, FQGNSA. The CDR3 DNA reads as TGTGCCAGCAGCCCCGTACTTGGGCCAGGGTTGGGCGAGCAGTACTTC. Its protein is CASSPVLGPGLGEQYF.

There are a few counts of this clonotype. The CDR3 region is CASSSTGFTYNEQFF. For the CDR3, the DNA is TGCGCCAGCAGCTCCACGGGCTTCACCTACAATGAGCAGTTCTTC. The J gene is TRBJ2-1, the V gene TRBV5-1; D is undetermined. V lost 3 bases to trimming and J lost 2 bases, with 12 bases between them. Germline values: CDR1 SGHRS, CDR2 YFSETQ. The CDR3 spans 15 residues.

V gene TRBV4-3 combines with J gene TRBJ1-2; the D gene is possibly TRBD1 (6 bases). Germline V gene lookup returns CDR1 LGHNA and CDR2 YSLEER. This CDR3 is 15 amino acids long. The V end was cut by 0 bases, the J end by 7 bases, with 15 bases between. The CDR3 region is CASSQDPGAAFGYTF. DNA of the CDR3: TGCGCCAGCAGCCAAGACCCGGGGGCAGCTTTTGGCTACACCTTC.

The J gene is TRBJ1-3, the V gene TRBV6-6; D is perhaps TRBD1 (5 bases). Germline V gene data show CDR1 as MNHNY and CDR2 as SVGAGI (reference sequence). V was clipped by 6 bases and J by 3 bases, with 18 bases between them. The CDR3 is 16 amino acids. In DNA, the CDR3 is TGTGCCAGCAGGACCCAGGGAGGGGACCGTGGAAACACCATATATTTT. Translation: CASRTQGGDRGNTIYF.

This clonotype was found once. The rearrangement uses TRBV9 and TRBJ2-3; a possible D gene is TRBD1 (6 bases). Germline lookup yields CDR1 SGDLS and CDR2 YYNGEE. Deletions cut 5 bases from V and 1 base from J, with 23 bases between. The CDR3 covers 18 residues. The CDR3 loop is CASSRTPTQGAGTDTQYF. The DNA for the CDR3 is TGTGCCAGCAGTCGTACTCCCACACAGGGTGCGGGCACAGATACGCAGTATTTT.

The chain links TRBV20-1 to TRBJ2-7; 7 bases are a match to TRBD2. After removal of 3 bases from V and 3 bases from J, the junction contained 5 bases not matched to a gene. In germline, CDR1 is DFQATT, CDR2 SNEGSKA (reference sequence). The CDR3 is 13 residues long. CDR3 protein: CSASGTTDYEQYF. The DNA for the CDR3 is TGCAGTGCTAGCGGGACTACCGACTACGAGCAGTACTTC.

This chain uses TRBV12-3 or TRBV12-4 with TRBJ1-1, with 7 bases that match TRBD1. The junction had 10 bases not matched to a gene; V was cut back by 7 bases and J by 11 bases. The CDR3 loop spans 12 amino acids. CDR3 in DNA: TGTGCCAGCACTCTAGACAGGGCCCGGGCTTTCTTT. Translated: CASTLDRARAFF.

V and J are TRBV15 and TRBJ2-5, with D tentatively TRBD1 or TRBD2 (5 bases each). CDR1 and CDR2 from the germline V gene are LNHNV and YYDKDF (reference sequence). The V and J ends lost 5 bases and 4 bases respectively, with 11 bases between them. CDR3 length equals 13 residues. CDR3 sequence: CATSVRGTETQYF. DNA of the CDR3: TGTGCCACCAGCGTTCGAGGGACAGAGACCCAGTACTTC.

The chain links TRBV7-2 to TRBJ2-2, with D possibly TRBD2 on 5 matching bases. The CDR3 runs 15 residues. V was trimmed by 1 base and J by 6 bases, leaving 12 bases between them. Germline V CDR1 and CDR2: SGHTA, FQGNSA. In DNA, the CDR3 is TGTGCCAGCAGCTTAGGAGGGCCTGGTCCCGGGGAGCTGTTTTTT. This encodes CASSLGGPGPGELFF.

The chain recombines TRBV18 with TRBJ2-5; 7 bases match TRBD1. The CDR3 consists of 15 residues. The germline gives CDR1 KGHSH, CDR2 LQKENI. With V trimmed by 6 bases and J by 5 bases, 12 bases remained unmatched. The DNA of the CDR3 is TGTGCCAGCTCCCTCCCGAAGGGGGCAGGGGAGACCCAGTACTTC. The encoded protein is CASSLPKGAGETQYF.

The chain joins TRBV5-1 to TRBJ2-7, with 7 bases that match TRBD2. CDR3 length: 13 residues. The V segment lost 5 bases and the J segment 6 bases; nucleotides outside the gene matches: 8. Germline CDR1 reads SGHRS; CDR2 reads YFSETQ. The CDR3 reads CASRSGGSGEQYF. CDR3 coding DNA: TGCGCCAGCAGGTCGGGAGGCTCGGGCGAGCAGTACTTC.

The rearrangement joins TRBV14 to TRBJ2-5, with D unresolved. The V gene's germline CDR1 is SGHDN and CDR2 FVKESK. Deletions cut 4 bases from V and 1 base from J, with 10 bases between. This CDR3 has 14 amino acids. CDR3 loop: CASSRKWGQETQYF. The CDR3 DNA follows: TGTGCCAGCAGCCGTAAGTGGGGCCAAGAGACCCAGTACTTC.

This clonotype is a singleton in its sample. This chain joins TRBV7-8 and TRBJ2-7, with TRBD2 identical over 9 bases. The CDR3 spans 17 residues. V was clipped by 5 bases and J by 1 base; unmatched bases: 12. Per germline, CDR1 SGHVS and CDR2 FQNEAQ. The CDR3 loop reads CASSLGSGGLASYEQYF. The DNA for the CDR3 is TGTGCCAGCAGCCTCGGGTCTGGAGGACTAGCGTCCTACGAGCAGTACTTC.

This clonotype was observed a few times. The chain joins TRBV6-5 to TRBJ1-2; D is perhaps TRBD1 (5 bases). V gave up 5 bases and J gave up 5 bases, with 18 bases separating them. CDR1 is MNHEY and CDR2 is SVGAGI in the germline V gene. This CDR3 has 15 residues. The CDR3 reads CASSRDGTSTYGYTF. The CDR3 nucleotides read TGTGCCAGCAGTAGAGACGGGACGTCGACATATGGCTACACCTTC.

This chain joins TRBV5-1 and TRBJ2-5; 8 nucleotides match TRBD1. V dropped 0 bases and J dropped 1; count of bases not matched to a gene: 14. Germline-derived CDR1 and CDR2 are SGHRS and YFSETQ. There are 19 residues in the CDR3. The CDR3 reads CASSLETRTGRSSQETQYF. CDR3 nucleotides: TGCGCCAGCAGCTTGGAGACCCGGACAGGGAGAAGCTCCCAAGAGACCCAGTACTTC.

The CDR3 is CASSTGAGPGFF. In DNA, the CDR3 is TGTGCCAGCTCAACCGGGGCGGGACCCGGGTTCTTT. The V gene is TRBV18, the J gene TRBJ1-1, with D maybe TRBD1 (5 bases). The CDR3 contains 12 residues. Trimming took off 5 bases at V and 14 bases at J, with 18 bases between the two ends. Germline V gives CDR1 KGHSH, CDR2 LQKENI.

This clonotype has just a few counts. The chain links TRBV12-3 or TRBV12-4 to TRBJ2-7; 7 nucleotides match TRBD1. This CDR3 has 17 residues. Trimming at V came to 3 bases and at J to 3 bases, leaving 14 bases not matched to a gene. The CDR3: CASSFTPAPTGLYEQYF. DNA for the CDR3: TGTGCCAGCAGTTTCACCCCCGCACCGACAGGGCTCTACGAGCAGTACTTC.

This clonotype was counted many times. CDR3 coding DNA: TGCGCCAGCAGCTCCGAGAACAGTCCCTACACCTTC. It yields the protein CASSSENSPYTF. V gene TRBV5-1 combines with J gene TRBJ1-2; no clear D gene. Germline lookup yields CDR1 SGHRS and CDR2 YFSETQ. CDR3 length equals 12 residues. The V gene lost 3 bases and the J gene lost 10 bases, with 13 bases spanning the gap.

This clonotype occurred a few times. The V and J genes are TRBV6-2 or TRBV6-3 and TRBJ2-1; D is uncertain. CDR3 length: 12 amino acids. Trimming took off 2 bases at V and 4 bases at J, with 3 bases between the two ends. The germline gives CDR1 MNHEY, CDR2 SVGEGT. CDR3 coding DNA: TGTGCCAGCAGTTACCAGTACAATGAGCAGTTCTTC. It is translated as CASSYQYNEQFF.

Many counts were recorded for this clonotype. The chain couples TRBV4-1 to TRBJ2-7; 7 bases line up with TRBD1. CDR3 length: 14 amino acids. CDR1 and CDR2 (germline): MGHRA, YSYEKL. J gave up 2 bases and V 0 bases, and 1 base lay outside the gene matches. CDR3 nucleotide sequence: TGCGCCAGCAGCCAAGAACAGGGGACCTACGAGCAGTACTTC. It translates to CASSQEQGTYEQYF.

The genes are TRBV3-1 and TRBJ2-7; D is possibly TRBD2 (5 bases). Trimming took 2 bases from V and 0 from J, leaving 8 bases between them. The CDR3 runs 14 residues. Per the germline V gene, CDR1 is LGHDT and CDR2 is YNNKEL (reference sequence). CDR3 bases: TGTGCCAGCAGCCAAACTAGGAGCTCCTACGAGCAGTACTTC. Translating gives CASSQTRSSYEQYF.